This T cell receptor (beta chain) was sequenced in a study of shared clonotypes between healthy human individuals. Germline V gene data show CDR1 as SGHRS and CDR2 as YFSETQ. With 3 bases clipped from V and 3 bases from J, the junction kept 6 bases outside the gene matches. This CDR3 is built from 14 residues. Replicate PCRs for sorted subsets used about 200 ng DNA; this equaled tens of thousands of T cell genomes. TCRdb's copy holds only in-frame clones and misses some; the assay was immunoSEQ multiplex PCR. The profile shows about 710,000 clones, around three quarters of them singletons. Naive CD45RA+ and memory CD45RA-negative subsets were split from CD4+ cells.

What was sequenced was memory CD4+ T cells sorted from blood. Regarding subset: CD45RA-negative fraction. The chain is built from TRBV5-1 and TRBJ2-7; TRBD2 matches at 7 bases. This clonotype was obtained from a woman in her thirties in good health. CDR3 region: CASSSQTSSYEQYF. In nucleotides, the CDR3 is TGCGCCAGCAGCTCCCAGACTAGCAGCTACGAGCAGTACTTC.